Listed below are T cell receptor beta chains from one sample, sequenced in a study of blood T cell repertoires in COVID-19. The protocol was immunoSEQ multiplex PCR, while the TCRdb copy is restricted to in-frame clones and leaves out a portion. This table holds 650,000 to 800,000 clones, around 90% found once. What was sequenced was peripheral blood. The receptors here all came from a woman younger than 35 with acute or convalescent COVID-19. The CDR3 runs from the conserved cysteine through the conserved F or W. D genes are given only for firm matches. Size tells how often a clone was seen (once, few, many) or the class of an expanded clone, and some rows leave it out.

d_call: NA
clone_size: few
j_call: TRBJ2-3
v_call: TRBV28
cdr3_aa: CASSFQGGGTDTQYF
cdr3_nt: TGTGCCAGCAGTTTCCAGGGAGGAGGTACAGATACGCAGTATTTT

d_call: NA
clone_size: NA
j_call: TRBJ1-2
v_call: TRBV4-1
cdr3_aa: CASSQDESPNYGYTF
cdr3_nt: TGCGCCAGCAGCCAAGATGAGAGTCCTAACTATGGCTACACCTTC

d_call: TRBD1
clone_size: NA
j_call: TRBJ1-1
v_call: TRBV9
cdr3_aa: CASSPQGGTEAFF
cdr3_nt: TGTGCCAGCAGCCCACAGGGGGGCACTGAAGCTTTCTTT

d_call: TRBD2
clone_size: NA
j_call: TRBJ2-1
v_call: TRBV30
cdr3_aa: CAWSRRGAYNEQFF
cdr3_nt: TGTGCCTGGAGTAGGCGGGGGGCCTACAATGAGCAGTTCTTC

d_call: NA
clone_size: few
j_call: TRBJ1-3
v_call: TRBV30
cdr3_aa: CAWTRAGNSGNTIYF
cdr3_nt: TGTGCCTGGACTCGGGCGGGAAACTCTGGAAACACCATATATTTT

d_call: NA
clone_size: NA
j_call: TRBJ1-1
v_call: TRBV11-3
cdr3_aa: CASSLNPDRNTEAFF
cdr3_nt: TGTGCCAGCAGCTTAAACCCGGACAGGAACACTGAAGCTTTCTTT

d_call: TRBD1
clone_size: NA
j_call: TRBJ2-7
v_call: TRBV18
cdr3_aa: CASSWDRGPLEQYF
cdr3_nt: TGTGCCAGCTCATGGGACAGGGGGCCGCTCGAGCAGTACTTC

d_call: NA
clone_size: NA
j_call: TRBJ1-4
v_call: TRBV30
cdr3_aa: CAWSVLGSASEKLFF
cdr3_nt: TGTGCCTGGAGTGTACTTGGCAGCGCCTCCGAAAAACTGTTTTTT

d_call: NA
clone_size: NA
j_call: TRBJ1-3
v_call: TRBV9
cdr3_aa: CASTTGAGAGNTIYF
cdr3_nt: TGTGCCAGCACCACCGGAGCGGGTGCAGGAAACACCATATATTTT

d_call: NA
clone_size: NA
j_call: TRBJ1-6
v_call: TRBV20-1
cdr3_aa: CSARTTGTLHF
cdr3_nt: TGCAGTGCTAGGACTACGGGAACCCTCCACTTT

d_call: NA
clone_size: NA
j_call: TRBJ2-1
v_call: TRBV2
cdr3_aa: CASWRGGQDEQFF
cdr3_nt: TGTGCCAGCTGGAGGGGGGGCCAAGATGAGCAGTTCTTC

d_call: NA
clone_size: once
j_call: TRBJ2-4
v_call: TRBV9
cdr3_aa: CASSVGGDSQNIQYF
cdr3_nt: TGTGCCAGCAGCGTAGGGGGGGACAGTCAAAACATTCAGTACTTC

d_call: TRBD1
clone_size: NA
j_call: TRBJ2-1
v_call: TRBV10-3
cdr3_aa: CAVRRTGTNEQFF
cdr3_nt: TGTGCCGTCAGGCGGACAGGGACGAATGAGCAGTTCTTC

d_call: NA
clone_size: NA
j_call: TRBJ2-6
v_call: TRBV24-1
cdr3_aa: CATGQPTSGANVLTF
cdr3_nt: TGTGCCACCGGGCAGCCCACCTCTGGGGCCAACGTCCTGACTTTC

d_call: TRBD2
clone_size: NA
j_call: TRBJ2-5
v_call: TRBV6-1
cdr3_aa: CASSEGREGKYQETQYF
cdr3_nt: TGTGCCAGCAGTGAAGGAAGGGAGGGCAAGTACCAAGAGACCCAGTACTTC

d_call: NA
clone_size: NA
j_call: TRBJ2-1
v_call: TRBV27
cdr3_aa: CASSLAAVYNEQFF
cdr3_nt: TGTGCCAGCAGCCTAGCTGCCGTTTACAATGAGCAGTTCTTC

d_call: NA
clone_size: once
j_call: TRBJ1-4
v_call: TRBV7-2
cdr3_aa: CASSLEAGIFQKLFF
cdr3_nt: TGTGCCAGCAGCTTAGAGGCAGGGATCTTCCAAAAACTGTTTTTT

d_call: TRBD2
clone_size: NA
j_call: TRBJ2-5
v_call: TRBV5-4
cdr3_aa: CASSWGLGETQYF
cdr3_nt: TGTGCCAGCAGCTGGGGACTAGGGGAGACCCAGTACTTC

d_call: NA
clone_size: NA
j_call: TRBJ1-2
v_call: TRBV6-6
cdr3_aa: CASSYSGDGGYTF
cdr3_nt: TGTGCCAGCAGTTACTCAGGGGATGGTGGCTACACCTTC

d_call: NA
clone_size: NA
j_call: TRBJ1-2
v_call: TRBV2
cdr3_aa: CASSEISSRYGYTF
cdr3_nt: TGTGCCAGCAGTGAAATATCGTCCCGCTATGGCTACACCTTC

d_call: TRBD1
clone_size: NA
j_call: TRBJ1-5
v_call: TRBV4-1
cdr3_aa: CASSGTGGNQPQHF
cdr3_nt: TGCGCCAGCAGTGGGACAGGGGGAAATCAGCCCCAGCATTTT

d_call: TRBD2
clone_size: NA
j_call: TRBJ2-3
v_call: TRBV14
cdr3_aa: CASSQARTSGGSDTQYF
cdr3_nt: TGTGCCAGCAGCCAAGCTCGGACTAGCGGGGGGTCAGATACGCAGTATTTT

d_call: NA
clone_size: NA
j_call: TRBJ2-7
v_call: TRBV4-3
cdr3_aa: CASSQDYISDEQYF
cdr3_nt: TGCGCCAGCAGCCAAGACTATATCTCCGACGAGCAGTACTTC

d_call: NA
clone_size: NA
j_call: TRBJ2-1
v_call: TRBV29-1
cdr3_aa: CSVGRQNNEQFF
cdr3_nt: TGCAGCGTTGGACGACAAAACAATGAGCAGTTCTTC